This is a list of T cell receptor beta chains from one sample in a study of T cell repertoires in cytomegalovirus infection. Each CDR3 protein gets one entry after TCRdb re-called the reads with MiXCR. The sample lists under 95,000 distinct CDR3 sequences; 4% were seen once. Sequences were obtained from PBMCs. The receptor set was obtained from a human donor in good health (CMV status not recorded). Some clones in this sample may be carry-over from other donors' samples. Both conserved end residues are part of each CDR3.

TRBJ2-1	TRBV28	CASNRDRLAGGPSYNEQFF
TRBJ2-1	TRBV6-2/TRBV6-3	CASSLPGDEQFF
TRBJ2-1	TRBV12-3/TRBV12-4	CASGNTGSPNNEQFF
TRBJ2-7	TRBV7-9	CASSLVVGLSRRSYEQYF
TRBJ2-3	TRBV19	CASSITGKTQYF
TRBJ2-1	TRBV7-2	CASSPGRSYNEQFF
TRBJ1-5	TRBV20-1	CSASVGRNRPQHF
TRBJ1-1	TRBV12-3/TRBV12-4	CASSLLENTEAFF
TRBJ1-2	TRBV7-2	CASSLVLTSPGGYTF
TRBJ1-2	TRBV7-9	CASSLRGLYGYTF
TRBJ2-7	TRBV7-9	CASSPRVGYISYEQYF
TRBJ2-1	TRBV11-2	CASSLASHTAASYNEQFF
TRBJ2-7	TRBV7-2	CASSFGPHPLEQYF
TRBJ2-3	TRBV29-1	CSVEGSPSTDTQYF
TRBJ1-1	TRBV28	CASSFTVQRYTEAFF
TRBJ2-1	TRBV12-3/TRBV12-4	CASQYGYNEQFF
TRBJ2-6	TRBV7-2	CASSLAGRGSGANVLTF
TRBJ1-5	TRBV7-4	CASSLAGGKSNQPQHF
TRBJ1-5	TRBV2	CASSASGAGLDNQPQHF
TRBJ1-5	TRBV7-8	CASSLAAAGWSNQPQHF
TRBJ2-3	TRBV28	CASSFAGVEVVGQYF
TRBJ1-6	TRBV7-2	CASTLTPYNSPLHF
TRBJ1-2	TRBV7-2	CASSLAGAGYGYTF
TRBJ1-2	TRBV15	CATSRDPGQNYGYTF
TRBJ1-2	TRBV28	CASSFTDYGYTF
TRBJ1-1	TRBV20-1	CSARDGGGTEAFF
TRBJ2-1	TRBV7-2	CASSLEGRRGGPNEQFF
TRBJ2-7	TRBV7-2	CASSLASRGTYEQYF
TRBJ2-5	TRBV12-3/TRBV12-4	CASSREGETQYF
TRBJ2-1	TRBV7-9	CASSLGQGGLNEQFF
TRBJ2-2	TRBV7-2	CASSLSGGNTGELFF
TRBJ2-4	TRBV30	CAWSGTGEAQYF
TRBJ1-1	TRBV12-3/TRBV12-4	CASSLARGAEAFF
TRBJ1-1	TRBV11-3	CASSFQGNTEAFF
TRBJ1-1	TRBV7-3	CASSEDRNTEAFF
TRBJ1-3	TRBV7-2	CASSNGNTIYF
TRBJ1-5	TRBV7-2	CASSGTNSNQPQHF
TRBJ1-2	TRBV11-2	CASSFDKNYGYTF
TRBJ2-7	TRBV12-3/TRBV12-4	CASSPGQPYEQYF
TRBJ2-7	TRBV7-2	CASSLVDRGYEQYF
TRBJ2-1	TRBV19	CASSRTSGRSDEQFF
TRBJ2-1	TRBV7-3	CASSSQQGSYNEQFF
TRBJ2-1	TRBV7-8	CASSSMGLAVNEQFF
TRBJ1-2	TRBV7-2	CASSSPSSDRNYGYTF